What follows are 18 T cell receptor beta chains derived from one specimen sequenced in a study of T cells after yellow fever vaccination. Using its own MiXCR run on the 5' RACE reads, TCRdb lists one record per CDR3 protein. The repertoire includes 300,000 or so distinct CDR3 sequences, around 7% of them detected once, and roughly a sixth sits in the top ten. This material consisted of PBMCs, taken around 45 days after the first yellow fever vaccination. The receptors were sampled from a man between 18 and 35 years old who received the YFV17D yellow fever vaccine.

The chain recombines TRBV20-1 with TRBJ1-1, with unresolved D. The CDR3 runs 13 residues. Per the germline V gene, CDR1 is DFQATT and CDR2 is SNEGSKA (reference sequence). V shed 3 bases and J shed 1 base, with 9 bases lying between them. CDR3: CSASDGKNTEAFF. The CDR3 DNA follows: TGCAGTGCTAGCGACGGGAAGAACACTGAAGCTTTCTTT.

V gene TRBV5-1 combines with J gene TRBJ2-3, with D possibly matching TRBD1 (6 bases). Trimming pared 4 bases from V and 2 bases from J, leaving 17 bases between. The CDR3 spans 16 residues. CDR1 is SGHRS, CDR2 YFSETQ, per germline. The CDR3 bases are TGCGCCAGCAGCACCCAGGGGCATAACCCCACAGATACGCAGTATTTT. It is translated as CASSTQGHNPTDTQYF.

The sample holds a few counts of this clonotype. The chain has TRBV5-1 and TRBJ1-1; D is possibly TRBD1 (5 bases). Germline CDR1 is SGHRS and CDR2 is YFSETQ. The CDR3 has 14 residues. Deletions cut 5 bases from V and 0 bases from J, with 11 bases between. CDR3 amino acids: CASRADSMNTEAFF. The CDR3 DNA sequence: TGCGCCAGCAGAGCCGACAGTATGAACACTGAAGCTTTCTTT.

This clonotype was seen a handful of times. V and J are TRBV20-1 and TRBJ2-5, with 13 bases that match TRBD2. There are 12 residues in the CDR3. Germline V lookup: CDR1 DFQATT, CDR2 SNEGSKA (reference sequence). The CDR3 protein is CSGLAGVETQYF. The DNA of the CDR3 is TGCAGCGGACTAGCGGGGGTAGAGACCCAGTACTTC.

The genes are TRBV7-9 and TRBJ2-5, with D unresolved. The germline V gene encodes CDR1 SEHNR and CDR2 FQNEAQ (reference sequence). This CDR3 has 15 residues. The V gene lost 1 base and the J gene lost 1 base, with 10 bases spanning the gap. DNA of the CDR3: TGTGCCAGCAGCTTAGGATTTCTTGTCCAAGAGACCCAGTACTTC. It specifies CASSLGFLVQETQYF.

The chain joins TRBV25-1 to TRBJ2-1; 9 bases align to TRBD1. This CDR3 comprises 15 residues. Germline lookup yields CDR1 MGHDK and CDR2 SYGVNS. V shed 2 bases, J shed 7 bases, and the junction held 6 bases outside the gene matches. CDR3 nucleotide sequence: TGTGCCAGCAGTGAACCGGGACAGGGTAATAATGAGCAGTTCTTC. It translates to CASSEPGQGNNEQFF.

This clonotype was detected a few times. The chain recombines TRBV20-1 with TRBJ2-7; unclear D gene. With 2 bases removed from V and 3 bases from J, the gap between germline ends came to 20 bases. The CDR3 contains 16 residues. Per germline, CDR1 DFQATT and CDR2 SNEGSKA (reference sequence). The CDR3 sequence is CSARLHLSRSLYEQYF. Here the CDR3 DNA reads TGCAGTGCTAGACTACACTTATCTAGGTCCCTCTACGAGCAGTACTTC.

This clonotype was detected a few times. This sequence joins TRBV2 and TRBJ1-5; TRBD1 matches 7 bases. The CDR3 is 16 amino acids. CDR1 is SNHLY and CDR2 is FYNNEI in the germline V gene. V was pared by 0 bases and J by 5 bases, with 7 bases of the junction left unmatched. DNA of the CDR3: TGTGCCAGCAGTGAAGCCCGGGACAGATTGTATCAGCCCCAGCATTTT. It translates to CASSEARDRLYQPQHF.

This clonotype was seen many times. V and J are TRBV27 and TRBJ2-1; D tentatively reads TRBD1 or TRBD2 (5 bases each). Trimming removed 8 bases from V and 4 bases from J, with 6 bases in between. Germline V lookup: CDR1 MNHEY, CDR2 SMNVEV (reference sequence). This CDR3 comprises 11 residues. The CDR3 DNA reads TGTGCCAGCGGGGGTTACAATGAGCAGTTCTTC. It encodes CASGGYNEQFF.

The chain carries TRBV4-3 and TRBJ2-3; D is uncertain. CDR1 LGHNA and CDR2 YSLEER come from the germline V gene. Deletions cut 1 base from V and 4 bases from J, with 15 bases between. This CDR3 is 16 amino acids long. The CDR3 loop is CASSQVASGAADTQYF. The CDR3 region has the DNA TGCGCCAGCAGCCAAGTAGCTAGTGGAGCTGCAGATACGCAGTATTTT.

This clonotype has only a few counts. This chain links TRBV10-3 with TRBJ1-5; 7 bases match TRBD1. The CDR3 is made up of 12 amino acids. The ends lost 10 bases at V and 5 bases at J; junction bases unmatched: 5. Germline V CDR1 and CDR2: ENHRY, SYGVKD. The DNA for the CDR3 is TGTGCCACTACAACAGGGGATCAGCCCCAGCATTTT. Protein sequence: CATTTGDQPQHF.

This clonotype occurred a few times. V gene TRBV20-1 combines with J gene TRBJ2-1; perhaps TRBD2 as D (5 bases). There are 17 residues in the CDR3. CDR1 and CDR2 from the germline V gene are DFQATT and SNEGSKA (reference sequence). V gave up 0 bases and J gave up 3 bases, with 18 bases separating them. As DNA, the CDR3 is TGCAGTGCTAGAGAGGGGATTTCAGCGGACCTCTACAATGAGCAGTTCTTC. This translates into CSAREGISADLYNEQFF.

This clonotype was found many times. The DNA of the CDR3 is TGTGCCAGCTCTTACGTGACTAGCACAGATACGCAGTATTTT. Protein product: CASSYVTSTDTQYF. The V gene is TRBV14, the J gene TRBJ2-3, with D hard to call. Germline V gene lookup returns CDR1 SGHDN and CDR2 FVKESK. Trimming stripped 8 bases from V and 0 bases from J, with 12 bases between. The CDR3 contains 14 residues.

This clonotype was recorded a few times. The rearrangement links TRBV11-2 to TRBJ2-2; 8 bases fit TRBD2. This CDR3 has 19 amino acids. The V gene's germline CDR1 is SGHAT and CDR2 FQNNGV. J gave up 1 base and V 0 bases, and 10 bases lay outside the gene matches. The CDR3 nucleotides read TGTGCCAGCAGCTTAGAAGGAGGAGTGAGCGGGGGGAACACCGGGGAGCTGTTTTTT. Protein product: CASSLEGGVSGGNTGELFF. The whole variable domain, filled in from reference TRBV11-2 and TRBJ2-2, reads EAGVAQSPRYKIIEKRQSVAFWCNPISGHATLYWYQQILGQGPKLLIQFQNNGVVDDSQLPKDRFSAERLKGVDSTLKIQPAKLEDSAVYLCASSLEGGVSGGNTGELFFGEGSRLTVL.

The chain uses TRBV3-1 and TRBJ1-6; D is unclear. The CDR3 contains 15 residues. Germline values: CDR1 LGHDT, CDR2 YNNKEL (reference sequence). The germline V and J ends were trimmed by 1 base and 1 base, with 5 bases remaining between them. As DNA, the CDR3 is TGTGCCAGCAGCCAAGGGGGATCCTATAATTCACCCCTCCACTTT. Its translation is CASSQGGSYNSPLHF.

The rearrangement links TRBV10-3 to TRBJ2-7; no clear D gene. The CDR3 is 13 residues long. The germline V gene has CDR1 ENHRY and CDR2 SYGVKD. Trimming took off 6 bases at V and 5 bases at J, with 14 bases between the two ends. CDR3 DNA sequence: TGTGCCATCAGCCCTGGGCTCATCGACGAGCAGTACGTC. Its translation is CAISPGLIDEQYV.

This clonotype was recorded a few times. The J gene is TRBJ2-2, the V gene TRBV2, with 7 positions matching TRBD1. Germline CDR1 is SNHLY and CDR2 is FYNNEI. This CDR3 contains 16 residues. The V segment lost 10 bases and the J segment 2 bases; nucleotides outside the gene matches: 13. The CDR3 coding sequence is TGTGCCACCAGGGGGAGAGACAGGGAAAACACCGGGGAGCTGTTTTTT. This translates into CATRGRDRENTGELFF.

This clonotype was seen more than once but under ten times. This chain joins TRBV7-2 and TRBJ2-1; D unresolved. Germline V lookup: CDR1 SGHTA, CDR2 FQGNSA. V was trimmed by 1 base and J by 2 bases, leaving 9 bases between them. The CDR3 covers 15 residues. CDR3 in DNA: TGTGCCAGCAGCTTAGGGGCATACACCTACAATGAGCAGTTCTTC. Its protein product is CASSLGAYTYNEQFF. Based on the CDR3 plus reference TRBV7-2 and TRBJ2-1, the full variable domain is GAGVSQSPSNKVTEKGKDVELRCDPISGHTALYWYRQSLGQGLEFLIYFQGNSAPDKSGLPSDRFSAERTGGSVSTLTIQRTQQEDSAVYLCASSLGAYTYNEQFFGPGTRLTVL.